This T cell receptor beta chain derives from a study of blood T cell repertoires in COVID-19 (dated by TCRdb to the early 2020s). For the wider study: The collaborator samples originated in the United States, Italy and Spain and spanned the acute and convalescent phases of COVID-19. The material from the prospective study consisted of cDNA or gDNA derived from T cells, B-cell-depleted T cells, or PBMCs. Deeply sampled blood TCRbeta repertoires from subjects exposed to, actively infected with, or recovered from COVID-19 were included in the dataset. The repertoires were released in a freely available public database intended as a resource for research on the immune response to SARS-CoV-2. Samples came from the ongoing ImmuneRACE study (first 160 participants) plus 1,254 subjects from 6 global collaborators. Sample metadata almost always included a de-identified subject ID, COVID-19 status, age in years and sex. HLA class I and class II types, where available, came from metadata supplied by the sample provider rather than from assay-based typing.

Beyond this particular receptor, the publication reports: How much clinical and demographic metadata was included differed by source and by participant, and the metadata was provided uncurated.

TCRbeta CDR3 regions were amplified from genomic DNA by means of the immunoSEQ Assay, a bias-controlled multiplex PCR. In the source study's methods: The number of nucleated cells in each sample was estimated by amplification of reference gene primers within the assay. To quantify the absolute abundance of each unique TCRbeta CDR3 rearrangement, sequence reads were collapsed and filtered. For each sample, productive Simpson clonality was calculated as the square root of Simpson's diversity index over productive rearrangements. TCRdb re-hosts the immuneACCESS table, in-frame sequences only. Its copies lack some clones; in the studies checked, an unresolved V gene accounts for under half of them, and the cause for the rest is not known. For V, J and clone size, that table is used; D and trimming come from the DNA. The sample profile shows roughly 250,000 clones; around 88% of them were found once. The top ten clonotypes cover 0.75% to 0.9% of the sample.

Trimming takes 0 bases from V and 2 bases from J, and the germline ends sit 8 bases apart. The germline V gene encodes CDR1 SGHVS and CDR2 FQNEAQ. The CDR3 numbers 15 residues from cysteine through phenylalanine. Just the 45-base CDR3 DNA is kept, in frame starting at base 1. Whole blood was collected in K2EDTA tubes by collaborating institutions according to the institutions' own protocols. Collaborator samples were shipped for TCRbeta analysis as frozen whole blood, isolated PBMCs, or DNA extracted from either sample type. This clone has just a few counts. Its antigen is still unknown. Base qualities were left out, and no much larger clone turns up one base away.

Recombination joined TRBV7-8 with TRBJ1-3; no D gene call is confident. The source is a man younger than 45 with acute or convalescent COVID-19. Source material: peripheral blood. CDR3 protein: CASSLARAPGNTIYF. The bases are TGTGCCAGCAGCTTAGCCCGAGCGCCTGGAAACACCATATATTTT.